This T cell receptor (beta chain) was profiled in a study of T cells in Graves' hyperthyroidism and ophthalmopathy. Across the study: Peripheral blood was drawn at first diagnosis, prior to all treatment.

General study results and limits: Before onset, ophthalmopathy was predicted by the model a median roughly 6.4 months earlier.

Each ophthalmopathy patient scored at least 3 on the Clinical Activity Score and at least 4 on NOSPECS grade, with duration under 3 months. Using RNA transcripts as the source, TCR beta CDR3 regions were amplified. TCR CDR3 underwent first-round RT-PCR with the HTBI primer set. TCRdb reprocessed the multiplex PCR reads with MiXCR, giving one entry per CDR3 protein. This table has about 590,000 distinct CDR3 sequences, more than 13% appearing once. Germline V gene data show CDR1 as SEHNR and CDR2 as FQNEAQ (reference sequence). V trimming: 3 bases; J trimming: 3 bases; junction bases outside the gene matches: 2. This CDR3 region has 15 residues. This clonotype was detected many times. Its antigen is as yet unknown.

The chain joins TRBV7-9 to TRBJ2-5, with TRBD2 identical over 12 bases. The TCR originated in a woman aged 18-30 years with Graves' ophthalmopathy. The material sequenced was blood. DNA for the CDR3: TGTGCCAGCAGCTTGCCTAGCGGGAGGGAAGAGACCCAGTACTTC. This translates into CASSLPSGREETQYF.